This record concerns one T cell receptor (beta chain) sequence. Its antigen is currently unknown. A read error may explain this, as a much larger clone is one base away. This CDR3 is built from 15 residues. Trimming removed 6 bases from V and 0 bases from J, with 12 bases in between. Germline V lookup: CDR1 SNHLY, CDR2 FYNNEI. The data belong to a study of T cells in Graves' hyperthyroidism and ophthalmopathy. Study-level results: Ophthalmopathy was identified by the model a median approximately six months ahead of onset. Most clonotypes expanded in thyroid above 0.001 were likewise present in blood. Separating ophthalmopathy from stable hyperthyroidism was achieved by a 13 V-J model.

The investigators amplified TCR beta CDR3 regions from RNA transcripts. First-round RT-PCR of the TCR CDR3 relied on the HTBI primer set. TCRdb used MiXCR to reprocess the multiplex PCR reads, holding one entry per CDR3 protein. The sample has around 600,000 distinct CDR3 sequences; 45% are singletons. The chain is built from TRBV2 and TRBJ1-5; TRBD1 is a possible D gene (6 bases). The specimen sequenced was peripheral blood or thyroid tissue (not recorded which). The TCR was taken from an adult man with Graves' disease, either hyperthyroidism or ophthalmopathy (not recorded which). CDR3 sequence: CASSRGRVSNQPQHF. The CDR3 coding sequence is TGTGCCAGCAGCAGGGGCAGGGTTAGCAATCAGCCCCAGCATTTT. Variable domain in full (rest from reference TRBV2 and TRBJ1-5): EPEVTQTPSHQVTQMGQEVILRCVPISNHLYFYWYRQILGQKVEFLVSFYNNEISEKSEIFDDQFSVERPDGSNFTLKIRSTKLEDSAMYFCASSRGRVSNQPQHFGDGTRLSIL.